One sample yielded the 8 T cell receptor beta chains listed below, sequenced in a study of spatial heterogeneity in lung cancer. TCRdb reprocessed the 5' RACE reads with MiXCR, giving one entry per CDR3 protein. The sample lists under 75,000 distinct CDR3 sequences, about an eighth seen once, with 6.5% to 8.5% in the top ten. Time point: sample taken at primary tumor resection. Whole RNA was taken from tumor, nontumor lung or frozen PBMC; it was then sequenced unsorted. This specimen was PBMCs, taken at surgery. These receptors were collected from a male donor with early-stage non-small cell lung cancer.

This clonotype was seen more than once but under ten times. The chain employs TRBV19 and TRBJ2-4; D is perhaps TRBD1 or TRBD2 (5 bases each). Per the germline V gene, CDR1 is LNHDA and CDR2 is SQIVND (reference sequence). Trimming cost V 4 bases and J 7 bases, with 14 bases left between them. The CDR3 is 14 residues long. The CDR3: CASSTGSVMNIQYF. CDR3 in DNA: TGTGCCAGTAGTACAGGGAGTGTTATGAACATTCAGTACTTC.

On this clonotype itself: Possible read error: a much larger clone is one base away. The chain recombines TRBV18 with TRBJ1-1, with TRBD1 identical over 12 bases. The CDR3 is 15 residues long. CDR1 and CDR2 from the germline V gene are KGHSH and LQKENI. Germline trimming cut 5 bases from V and 7 bases from J; bases unmatched to any gene: 8. The CDR3 DNA follows: TGTGCCAGCTCAACCGGGACAGGGGGCCTGGATGAAGCTTTCTTT. It codes for CASSTGTGGLDEAFF.

This clonotype was detected a few times. The chain links TRBV24-1 to TRBJ2-1; perhaps TRBD2 as D (5 bases). Trimming shortened V by 4 bases and J by 13 bases, and 13 bases separated the two germline ends. This CDR3 comprises 12 residues. Germline V gene lookup returns CDR1 KGHDR and CDR2 SFDVKD. CDR3 nucleotide sequence: TGTGCCACCAGTGAATTGGCGGGCCAACAGTTCTTC. This gives the protein CATSELAGQQFF.

This sequence joins TRBV30 and TRBJ1-5; no firm D call. Per germline, CDR1 GTSNPN and CDR2 SVGIG (reference sequence). The CDR3 runs to 13 residues. Trimming shortened V by 2 bases and J by 0 bases, and 5 bases separated the two germline ends. DNA for the CDR3: TGTGCCTGGAGTATAGATAGCAATCAGCCCCAGCATTTT. Amino acid sequence: CAWSIDSNQPQHF. Full variable domain (rest looked up from reference TRBV30 and TRBJ1-5): SQTIHQWPATLVQPVGSPLSLECTVEGTSNPNLYWYRQAAGRGLQLLFYSVGIGQISSEVPQNLSASRPQDRQFILSSKKLLLSDSGFYLCAWSIDSNQPQHFGDGTRLSIL.

The chain combines TRBV12-3 or TRBV12-4 with TRBJ1-3; D gene unclear. Deletions cut 8 bases from V and 8 bases from J, with 7 bases between. The CDR3 contains 10 residues. The CDR3 is CASVEDTIYF. CDR3 DNA sequence: TGTGCCAGCGTGGAGGACACCATATATTTT.

The gene calls are TRBV7-9 and TRBJ2-7; 11 bases align to TRBD2. The CDR3 contains 14 residues. V trimming: 4 bases; J trimming: 4 bases; junction bases outside the gene matches: 3. Per germline, CDR1 SEHNR and CDR2 FQNEAQ (reference sequence). As DNA, the CDR3 is TGTGCCAGCAGCTCAGGACTAGCGGGTTACGAGCAGTACTTC. It specifies CASSSGLAGYEQYF.

This chain joins TRBV20-1 and TRBJ2-3; D call uncertain. Germline V lookup: CDR1 DFQATT, CDR2 SNEGSKA (reference sequence). The CDR3 contains 16 residues. Trimming removed 1 base from V and 9 bases from J, with 23 bases in between. The CDR3 loop reads CSARAHTGRAIETQYF. CDR3 sequence (DNA): TGCAGTGCTAGAGCTCATACGGGCCGTGCAATTGAGACGCAGTATTTT.

V is TRBV6-1 and J is TRBJ2-7; TRBD2 aligns across 7 bases. Trimming at V came to 2 bases and at J to 0 bases, leaving 10 bases not matched to a gene. Germline V gene lookup returns CDR1 MNHNS and CDR2 SASEGT. The CDR3 is 17 residues long. The CDR3, as DNA: TGTGCCAGCAGTGAATCCTTCCGCGGGAGAAGCTCCTACGAGCAGTACTTC. Amino acids: CASSESFRGRSSYEQYF.